This T cell receptor beta chain was captured by sequencing in a study of blood T cell repertoires in COVID-19. Turning to the study itself: Italy, Spain and the United States were the sources of the convalescent and acute COVID-19 samples. The cDNA or gDNA used as material had been derived from T cells, B-cell-depleted T cells, or PBMCs.

The CDR3 is 15 amino acids. Trimming removed 0 bases at V and 3 bases at J, with 12 bases between. Per germline, CDR1 SGHDT and CDR2 YYEEEE. Clones were sequenced by immunoSEQ multiplex PCR, and TCRdb holds only the in-frame ones, with some missing. The table records fewer than 400,000 clones, roughly 86% of them present only once. What was sequenced was peripheral blood. This sequence originates from a human donor in a cohort sampled during active COVID-19. The chain couples TRBV5-6 to TRBJ1-2; a weak D match, TRBD1 (5 bases). CDR3 DNA sequence: TGTGCCAGCAGCTTGGGGGGGAGGTCATACTATGGCTACACCTTC. Its translation is CASSLGGRSYYGYTF.